A selection of T cell receptor beta chains follows, all from one sample in a study of cytomegalovirus exposure and HLA in healthy donors. TCRdb keeps only in-frame clones here, not all; method: immunoSEQ multiplex PCR. The top ten hold about 0.63% of the sample, which has 200,000 to 250,000 clones, less than 85% seen once. Sequenced sample: PBMCs. Receptors originate from a man between 18 and 35 years old in good health and CMV-seronegative. CDR3s include the opening cysteine and the closing phenylalanine or tryptophan. The order of the fields is clone size, J gene, D gene, V gene, CDR3 protein, CDR3 DNA. A D gene is named only where the DNA matches it firmly. Some rows have no size entry. The others give once, few or many, or a class for an expanded clone.

-,TRBJ1-2,-,TRBV5-1,CASSFGVYYGYTF,TGCGCCAGCAGCTTTGGAGTATACTATGGCTACACCTTC
few,TRBJ1-5,TRBD1,TRBV19,CASSILGQASNQPQHF,TGTGCCAGTAGTATCCTGGGACAGGCTAGCAATCAGCCCCAGCATTTT
-,TRBJ2-1,TRBD1,TRBV4-1,CASSQIRTGPRYNEQFF,TGCGCCAGCAGCCAAATACGGACAGGCCCTCGGTACAATGAGCAGTTCTTC
few,TRBJ2-3,TRBD2,TRBV5-1,CASRVAGGSDTQYF,TGCGCCAGCAGAGTAGCGGGAGGCTCAGATACGCAGTATTTT
-,TRBJ2-7,-,TRBV6-1,CASSDTAGWYEQYF,TGTGCCAGCAGTGATACTGCAGGGTGGTACGAGCAGTACTTC
-,TRBJ2-7,-,TRBV21-1,CASSKVNREVAYEQYF,TGTGCCAGCAGCAAAGTGAACAGGGAAGTGGCCTACGAGCAGTACTTC
-,TRBJ2-1,-,TRBV28,CASQGTNNEQFF,TGTGCCAGCCAGGGTACCAACAATGAGCAGTTCTTC
-,TRBJ1-3,TRBD1,TRBV5-1,CASSFGTGDGNTTYF,TGCGCCAGCAGCTTTGGGACAGGCGACGGAAACACCACATATTTT
-,TRBJ2-7,TRBD1,TRBV7-8,CASSLALIRDREVEQYF,TGTGCCAGCAGCTTAGCGTTAATCCGGGACAGGGAAGTCGAGCAGTACTTC
-,TRBJ2-1,TRBD2,TRBV7-2,CASSLSVTSGNNEQFF,TGTGCCAGCAGCCTTAGTGTGACTAGCGGGAACAATGAGCAGTTCTTC
-,TRBJ1-3,-,TRBV4-1,CASSRLGGWGNTIYF,TGCGCCAGCAGCCGTTTGGGAGGGTGGGGAAACACCATATATTTT
-,TRBJ2-1,TRBD2,TRBV2,CASSLASGTTEQFF,TGTGCCAGCAGTCTCGCTAGCGGGACGACCGAGCAGTTCTTC
-,TRBJ1-4,TRBD1,TRBV5-6,CASSSLPGQLNEKLFF,TGTGCCAGCAGCTCCCTACCGGGACAGTTGAATGAAAAACTGTTTTTT
-,TRBJ2-2,TRBD2,TRBV2,CASRLAGENTGELFF,TGTGCCAGCAGGTTAGCGGGAGAGAACACCGGGGAGCTGTTTTTT
-,TRBJ2-7,-,TRBV7-9,CASSPSSYEQYF,TGTGCCAGCAGTCCCAGCTCCTACGAGCAGTACTTC
few,TRBJ2-3,TRBD2,TRBV6-5,CASISGRATDTQYF,TGTGCCAGCATTAGCGGGAGGGCCACAGATACGCAGTATTTT
few,TRBJ2-7,TRBD1,TRBV5-6,CASSLGDSGMQYF,TGTGCCAGCAGCTTGGGGGACAGTGGGATGCAGTACTTC
few,TRBJ2-7,-,TRBV6-5,CASSSNPAGPYEQYF,TGTGCCAGCAGCTCCAATCCCGCAGGGCCCTACGAGCAGTACTTC
few,TRBJ2-1,TRBD2,TRBV5-4,CASRKIPRTSGRTGYNEQFF,TGTGCCAGCAGGAAAATCCCGAGGACTAGCGGGAGGACTGGCTACAATGAGCAGTTCTTC
-,TRBJ2-7,-,TRBV7-6,CASSRGGGTSYEQYF,TGTGCCAGCAGCCGGGGTGGGGGCACGTCCTACGAGCAGTACTTC
few,TRBJ1-3,TRBD1,TRBV6-1,CASSEQTGAGNTIYF,TGTGCCAGCAGTGAACAGACAGGGGCTGGAAACACCATATATTTT
-,TRBJ2-3,-,TRBV7-6,CASSRIGPGFTDTQYF,TGTGCCAGCAGCCGGATTGGGCCGGGATTCACAGATACGCAGTATTTT
-,TRBJ2-5,TRBD2,TRBV7-3,CASSFSAGETQYF,TGTGCCAGCAGCTTCTCAGCGGGGGAGACCCAGTACTTC
-,TRBJ2-2,TRBD2,TRBV2,CASTPREAATGELFF,TGTGCCAGCACTCCCCGGGAGGCGGCCACCGGGGAGCTGTTTTTT
-,TRBJ2-7,-,TRBV28,CASTGQTYEQYF,TGTGCCAGCACCGGACAGACCTACGAGCAGTACTTC
-,TRBJ2-7,TRBD2,TRBV14,CASSWGTTLSYEQYF,TGTGCCAGCAGCTGGGGGACTACACTATCCTACGAGCAGTACTTC
once,TRBJ1-2,TRBD1,TRBV6-1,CASSEPITGQEDNYGYTF,TGTGCCAGCAGTGAACCGATCACGGGACAGGAGGATAACTATGGCTACACCTTC